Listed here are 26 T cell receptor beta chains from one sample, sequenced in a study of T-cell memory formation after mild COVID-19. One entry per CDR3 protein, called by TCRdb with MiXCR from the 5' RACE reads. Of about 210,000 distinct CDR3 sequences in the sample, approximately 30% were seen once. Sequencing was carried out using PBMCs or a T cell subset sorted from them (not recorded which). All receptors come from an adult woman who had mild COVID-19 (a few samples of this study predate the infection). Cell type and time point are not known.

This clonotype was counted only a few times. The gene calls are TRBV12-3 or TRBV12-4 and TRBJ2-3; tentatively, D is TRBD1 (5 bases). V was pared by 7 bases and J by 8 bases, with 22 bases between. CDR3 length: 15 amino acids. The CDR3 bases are TGTGCCAGCACCCTGGTGGCCGCCCGAAGGGGTACGCAGTATTTT. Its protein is CASTLVAARRGTQYF.

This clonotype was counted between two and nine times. The DNA for the CDR3 is TGTGCCAGTAGTATCGGGTGGTCGAGCTCCTACGAGCAGTACTTC. Its translation: CASSIGWSSSYEQYF. The chain uses TRBV19 and TRBJ2-7; D not resolved. Germline CDR1 LNHDA, CDR2 SQIVND (reference sequence). CDR3 length: 15 residues. The germline V and J ends were trimmed by 3 bases and 0 bases, with 12 bases remaining between them.

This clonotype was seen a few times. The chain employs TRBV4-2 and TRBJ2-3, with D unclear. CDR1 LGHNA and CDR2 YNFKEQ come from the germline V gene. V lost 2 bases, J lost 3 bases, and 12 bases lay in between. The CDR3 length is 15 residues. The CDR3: CASSQLSQETDTQYF. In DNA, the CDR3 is TGTGCCAGCAGCCAACTTTCGCAGGAGACAGATACGCAGTATTTT.

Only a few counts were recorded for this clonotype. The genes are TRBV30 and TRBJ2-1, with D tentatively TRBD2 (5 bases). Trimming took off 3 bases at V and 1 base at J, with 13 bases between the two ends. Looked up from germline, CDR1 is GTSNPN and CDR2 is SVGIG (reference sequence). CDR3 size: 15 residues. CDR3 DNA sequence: TGTGCCTGGAGGTCAGCGGATTGGTCCTACAATGAGCAGTTCTTC. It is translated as CAWRSADWSYNEQFF.

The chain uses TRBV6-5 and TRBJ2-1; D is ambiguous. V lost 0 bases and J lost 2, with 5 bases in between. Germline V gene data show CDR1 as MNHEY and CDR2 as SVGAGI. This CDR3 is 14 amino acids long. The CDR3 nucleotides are TGTGCCAGCAGTTACTCGAAAGCCTACAATGAGCAGTTCTTC. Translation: CASSYSKAYNEQFF.

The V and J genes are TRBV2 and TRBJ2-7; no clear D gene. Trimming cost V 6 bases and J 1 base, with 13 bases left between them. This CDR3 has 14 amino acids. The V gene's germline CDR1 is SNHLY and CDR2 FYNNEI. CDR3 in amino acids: CASSARLTSYEQYF. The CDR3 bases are TGTGCCAGCAGCGCTCGCCTGACTTCCTACGAGCAGTACTTC.

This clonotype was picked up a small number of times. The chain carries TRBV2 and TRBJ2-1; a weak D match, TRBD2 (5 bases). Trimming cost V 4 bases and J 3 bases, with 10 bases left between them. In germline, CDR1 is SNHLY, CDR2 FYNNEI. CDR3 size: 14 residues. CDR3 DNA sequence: TGTGCCAGCAGTGGAGGGATCGGCTACAATGAGCAGTTCTTC. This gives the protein CASSGGIGYNEQFF.

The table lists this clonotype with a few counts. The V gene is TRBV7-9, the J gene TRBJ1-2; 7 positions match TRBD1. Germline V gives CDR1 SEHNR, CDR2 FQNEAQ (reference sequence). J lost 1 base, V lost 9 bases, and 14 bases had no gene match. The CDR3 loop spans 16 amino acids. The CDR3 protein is CASSIVTGLGNYGYTF. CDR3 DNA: TGTGCCAGTTCGATTGTGACAGGGCTGGGTAACTATGGCTACACCTTC. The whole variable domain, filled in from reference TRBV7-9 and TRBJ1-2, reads DTGVSQNPRHKITKRGQNVTFRCDPISEHNRLYWYRQTLGQGPEFLTYFQNEAQLEKSRLLSDRFSAERPKGSFSTLEIQRTEQGDSAMYLCASSIVTGLGNYGYTFGSGTRLTVV.

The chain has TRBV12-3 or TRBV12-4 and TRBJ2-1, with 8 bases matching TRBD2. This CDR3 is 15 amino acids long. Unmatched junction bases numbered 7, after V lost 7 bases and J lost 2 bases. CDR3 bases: TGTGCCAGCACAGTGACTAGCGATCCCTACAATGAGCAGTTCTTC. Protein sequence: CASTVTSDPYNEQFF.

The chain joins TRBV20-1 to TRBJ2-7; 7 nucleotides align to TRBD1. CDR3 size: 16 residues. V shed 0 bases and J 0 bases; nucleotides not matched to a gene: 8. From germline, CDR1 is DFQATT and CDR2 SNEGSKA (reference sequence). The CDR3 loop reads CSARDVYRGRSYEQYF. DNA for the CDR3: TGCAGTGCTAGAGATGTCTACAGGGGCCGCTCCTACGAGCAGTACTTC.

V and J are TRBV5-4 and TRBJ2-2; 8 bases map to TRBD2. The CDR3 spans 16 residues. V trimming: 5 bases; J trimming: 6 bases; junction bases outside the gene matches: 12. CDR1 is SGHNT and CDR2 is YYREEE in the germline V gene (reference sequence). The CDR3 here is CASSSLAGGLPGELFF. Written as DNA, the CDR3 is TGTGCCAGCAGTTCTCTAGCGGGCGGTCTTCCCGGGGAGCTGTTTTTT.

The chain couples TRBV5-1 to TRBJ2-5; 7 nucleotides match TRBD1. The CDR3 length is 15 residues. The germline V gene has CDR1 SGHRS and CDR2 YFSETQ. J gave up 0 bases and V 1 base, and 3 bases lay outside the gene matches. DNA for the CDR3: TGCGCCAGCAGCTTGTATCAGGGGGACCAAGAGACCCAGTACTTC. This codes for CASSLYQGDQETQYF.

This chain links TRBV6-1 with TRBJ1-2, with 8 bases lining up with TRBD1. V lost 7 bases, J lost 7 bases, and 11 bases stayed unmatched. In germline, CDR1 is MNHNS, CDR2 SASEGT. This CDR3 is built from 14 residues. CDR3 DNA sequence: TGTGCCAGCACCCTACCGGGACAGGAGCGTGGCTACACCTTC. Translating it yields CASTLPGQERGYTF.

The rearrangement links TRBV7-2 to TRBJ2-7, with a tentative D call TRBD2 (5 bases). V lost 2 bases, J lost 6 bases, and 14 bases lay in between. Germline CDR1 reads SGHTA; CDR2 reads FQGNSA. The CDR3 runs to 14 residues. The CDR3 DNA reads TGTGCCAGCAGCTTACGGAGGCGAATAGGCGAGCAGTACTTC. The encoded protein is CASSLRRRIGEQYF.

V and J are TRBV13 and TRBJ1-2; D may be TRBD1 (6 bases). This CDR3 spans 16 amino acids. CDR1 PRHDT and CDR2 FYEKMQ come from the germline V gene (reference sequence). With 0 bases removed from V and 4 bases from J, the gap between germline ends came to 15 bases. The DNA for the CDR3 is TGTGCCAGCAGCTTAGGGGTTTCAGGGGACCCCTATGGCTACACCTTC. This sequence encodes CASSLGVSGDPYGYTF. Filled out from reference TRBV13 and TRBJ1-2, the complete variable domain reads AAGVIQSPRHLIKEKRETATLKCYPIPRHDTVYWYQQGPGQDPQFLISFYEKMQSDKGSIPDRFSAQQFSDYHSELNMSSLELGDSALYFCASSLGVSGDPYGYTFGSGTRLTVV.

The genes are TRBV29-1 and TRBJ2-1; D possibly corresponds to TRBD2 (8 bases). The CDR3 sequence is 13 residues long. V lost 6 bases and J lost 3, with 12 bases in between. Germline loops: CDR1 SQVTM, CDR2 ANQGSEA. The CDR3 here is CSVGGDSYNEQFF. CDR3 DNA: TGCAGCGTCGGGGGGGACAGCTACAATGAGCAGTTCTTC.

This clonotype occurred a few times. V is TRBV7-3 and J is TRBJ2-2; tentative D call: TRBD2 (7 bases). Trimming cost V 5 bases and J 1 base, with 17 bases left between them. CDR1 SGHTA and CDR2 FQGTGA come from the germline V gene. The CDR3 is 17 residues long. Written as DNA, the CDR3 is TGTGCCAGCAGCGGCGGGGGCCCCGTCGAGAACACCGGGGAGCTGTTTTTT. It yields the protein CASSGGGPVENTGELFF. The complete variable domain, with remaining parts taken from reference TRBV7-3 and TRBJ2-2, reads GAGVSQTPSNKVTEKGKYVELRCDPISGHTALYWYRQSLGQGPEFLIYFQGTGAADDSGLPNDRFFAVRPEGSVSTLKIQRTERGDSAVYLCASSGGGPVENTGELFFGEGSRLTVL.

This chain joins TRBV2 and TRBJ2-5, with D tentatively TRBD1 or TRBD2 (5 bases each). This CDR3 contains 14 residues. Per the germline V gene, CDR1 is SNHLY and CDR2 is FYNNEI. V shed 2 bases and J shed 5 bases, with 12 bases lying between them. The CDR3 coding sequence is TGTGCCAGCAGTGAAATGGGGACGGTGGAGACCCAGTACTTC. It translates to CASSEMGTVETQYF.

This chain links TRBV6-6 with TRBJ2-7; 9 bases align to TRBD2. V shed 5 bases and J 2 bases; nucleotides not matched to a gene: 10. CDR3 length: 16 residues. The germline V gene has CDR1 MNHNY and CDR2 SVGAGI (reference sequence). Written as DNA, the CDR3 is TGTGCCAGCAGTATGGGTCTGGGCGGGAGGGCCTACGAGCAGTACTTC. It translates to CASSMGLGGRAYEQYF.

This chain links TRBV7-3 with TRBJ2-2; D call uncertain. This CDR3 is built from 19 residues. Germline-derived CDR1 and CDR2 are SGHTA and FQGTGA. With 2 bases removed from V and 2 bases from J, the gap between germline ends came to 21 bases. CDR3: CASSLDPSPALSNTGELFF. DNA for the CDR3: TGTGCCAGCAGCTTAGACCCCTCCCCGGCCCTTTCCAACACCGGGGAGCTGTTTTTT. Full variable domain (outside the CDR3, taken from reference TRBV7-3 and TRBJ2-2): GAGVSQTPSNKVTEKGKYVELRCDPISGHTALYWYRQSLGQGPEFLIYFQGTGAADDSGLPNDRFFAVRPEGSVSTLKIQRTERGDSAVYLCASSLDPSPALSNTGELFFGEGSRLTVL.

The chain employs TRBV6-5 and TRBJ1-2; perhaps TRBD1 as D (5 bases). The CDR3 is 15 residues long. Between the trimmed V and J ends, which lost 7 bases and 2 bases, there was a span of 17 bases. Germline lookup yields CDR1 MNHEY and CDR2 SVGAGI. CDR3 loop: CASTNGGVKNYGYTF. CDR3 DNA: TGTGCCAGCACCAACGGGGGGGTAAAAAACTATGGCTACACCTTC.

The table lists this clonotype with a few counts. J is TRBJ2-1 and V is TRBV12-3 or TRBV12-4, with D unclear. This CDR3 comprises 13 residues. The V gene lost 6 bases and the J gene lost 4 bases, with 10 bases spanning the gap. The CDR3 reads CASSYGPYNEQFF. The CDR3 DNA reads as TGTGCCAGCAGCTACGGACCATACAATGAGCAGTTCTTC.

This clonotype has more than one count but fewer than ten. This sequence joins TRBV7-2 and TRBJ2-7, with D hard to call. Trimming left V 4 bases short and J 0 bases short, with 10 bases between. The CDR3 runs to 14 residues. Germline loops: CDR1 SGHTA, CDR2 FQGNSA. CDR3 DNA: TGTGCCAGCAGCTCCACCTATGGCTCCTACGAGCAGTACTTC. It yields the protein CASSSTYGSYEQYF.

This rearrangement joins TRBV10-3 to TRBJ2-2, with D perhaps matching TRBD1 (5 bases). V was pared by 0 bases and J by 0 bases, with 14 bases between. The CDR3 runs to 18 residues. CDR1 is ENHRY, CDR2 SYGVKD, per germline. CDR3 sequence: CAISESTAGYANTGELFF. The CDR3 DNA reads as TGTGCCATCAGTGAGTCGACAGCCGGGTACGCGAACACCGGGGAGCTGTTTTTT.

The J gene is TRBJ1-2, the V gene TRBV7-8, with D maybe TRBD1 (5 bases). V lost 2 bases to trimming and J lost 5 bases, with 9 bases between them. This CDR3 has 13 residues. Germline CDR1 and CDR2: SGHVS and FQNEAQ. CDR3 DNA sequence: TGTGCCAGCAGCTTACTGGGGGAATATGGCTACACCTTC. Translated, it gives CASSLLGEYGYTF.

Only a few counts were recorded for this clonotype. CDR3 bases: TGTGCCAGCAGCCGTCTAGCGGGAGGGGCAGATACGCAGTATTTT. Protein: CASSRLAGGADTQYF. The chain couples TRBV7-9 to TRBJ2-3; 12 bases align to TRBD2. This CDR3 is 15 amino acids long. CDR1 is SEHNR and CDR2 is FQNEAQ in the germline V gene (reference sequence). J lost 4 bases, V lost 5 bases, and 4 bases had no gene match.